This T cell receptor (beta chain) was obtained from a study of T cells expressing NK-cell markers. Study context: HCMV seropositivity marked most of the eight sequenced donors; one was seronegative. General study points: Among CD8+ T cells from about six donors, dominant NKG2C+ clonotypes accounted for about 1.0-7.0%. Four donors showed these clonotypes also leading the CD3+CD56-NKG2C+ fraction.

CDR1 is MGHRA and CDR2 is YSYEKL in the germline V gene. This CDR3 is 15 amino acids long. Making the TCR beta cDNA relied on 5'RACE template switching with UMIs. TCRdb re-called the 5' RACE reads, yielding one record per CDR3 amino acid sequence without DNA. In all, the sample yields some 140,000 distinct CDR3 sequences. To note about this clonotype: Its target is unknown.

What was sequenced was blood T cells: a sorted CD56 or NKG2C T cell subset, CD4+ or CD8+ T cells, or bulk PBMC T cells (not recorded which). The receptor comes from a woman between 50 and 59 years old in good health. The V gene is TRBV4-1, the J gene TRBJ1-1; TCRdb's assignment of TRBD1 cannot be checked, as there is no DNA. The CDR3 loop is CASSQDRGFGTEAFF.